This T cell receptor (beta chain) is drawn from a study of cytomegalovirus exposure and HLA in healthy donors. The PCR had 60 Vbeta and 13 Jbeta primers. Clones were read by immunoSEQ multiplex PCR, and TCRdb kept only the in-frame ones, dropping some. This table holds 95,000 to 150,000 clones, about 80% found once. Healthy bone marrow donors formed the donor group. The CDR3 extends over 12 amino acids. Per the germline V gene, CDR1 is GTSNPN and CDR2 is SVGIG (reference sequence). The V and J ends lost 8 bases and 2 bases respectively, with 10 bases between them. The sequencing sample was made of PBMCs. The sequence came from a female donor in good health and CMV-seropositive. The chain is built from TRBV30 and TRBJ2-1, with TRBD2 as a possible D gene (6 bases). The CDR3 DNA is TGTGCCCTAGCGCGGGCCTACAATGAGCAGTTCTTC. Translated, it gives CALARAYNEQFF.